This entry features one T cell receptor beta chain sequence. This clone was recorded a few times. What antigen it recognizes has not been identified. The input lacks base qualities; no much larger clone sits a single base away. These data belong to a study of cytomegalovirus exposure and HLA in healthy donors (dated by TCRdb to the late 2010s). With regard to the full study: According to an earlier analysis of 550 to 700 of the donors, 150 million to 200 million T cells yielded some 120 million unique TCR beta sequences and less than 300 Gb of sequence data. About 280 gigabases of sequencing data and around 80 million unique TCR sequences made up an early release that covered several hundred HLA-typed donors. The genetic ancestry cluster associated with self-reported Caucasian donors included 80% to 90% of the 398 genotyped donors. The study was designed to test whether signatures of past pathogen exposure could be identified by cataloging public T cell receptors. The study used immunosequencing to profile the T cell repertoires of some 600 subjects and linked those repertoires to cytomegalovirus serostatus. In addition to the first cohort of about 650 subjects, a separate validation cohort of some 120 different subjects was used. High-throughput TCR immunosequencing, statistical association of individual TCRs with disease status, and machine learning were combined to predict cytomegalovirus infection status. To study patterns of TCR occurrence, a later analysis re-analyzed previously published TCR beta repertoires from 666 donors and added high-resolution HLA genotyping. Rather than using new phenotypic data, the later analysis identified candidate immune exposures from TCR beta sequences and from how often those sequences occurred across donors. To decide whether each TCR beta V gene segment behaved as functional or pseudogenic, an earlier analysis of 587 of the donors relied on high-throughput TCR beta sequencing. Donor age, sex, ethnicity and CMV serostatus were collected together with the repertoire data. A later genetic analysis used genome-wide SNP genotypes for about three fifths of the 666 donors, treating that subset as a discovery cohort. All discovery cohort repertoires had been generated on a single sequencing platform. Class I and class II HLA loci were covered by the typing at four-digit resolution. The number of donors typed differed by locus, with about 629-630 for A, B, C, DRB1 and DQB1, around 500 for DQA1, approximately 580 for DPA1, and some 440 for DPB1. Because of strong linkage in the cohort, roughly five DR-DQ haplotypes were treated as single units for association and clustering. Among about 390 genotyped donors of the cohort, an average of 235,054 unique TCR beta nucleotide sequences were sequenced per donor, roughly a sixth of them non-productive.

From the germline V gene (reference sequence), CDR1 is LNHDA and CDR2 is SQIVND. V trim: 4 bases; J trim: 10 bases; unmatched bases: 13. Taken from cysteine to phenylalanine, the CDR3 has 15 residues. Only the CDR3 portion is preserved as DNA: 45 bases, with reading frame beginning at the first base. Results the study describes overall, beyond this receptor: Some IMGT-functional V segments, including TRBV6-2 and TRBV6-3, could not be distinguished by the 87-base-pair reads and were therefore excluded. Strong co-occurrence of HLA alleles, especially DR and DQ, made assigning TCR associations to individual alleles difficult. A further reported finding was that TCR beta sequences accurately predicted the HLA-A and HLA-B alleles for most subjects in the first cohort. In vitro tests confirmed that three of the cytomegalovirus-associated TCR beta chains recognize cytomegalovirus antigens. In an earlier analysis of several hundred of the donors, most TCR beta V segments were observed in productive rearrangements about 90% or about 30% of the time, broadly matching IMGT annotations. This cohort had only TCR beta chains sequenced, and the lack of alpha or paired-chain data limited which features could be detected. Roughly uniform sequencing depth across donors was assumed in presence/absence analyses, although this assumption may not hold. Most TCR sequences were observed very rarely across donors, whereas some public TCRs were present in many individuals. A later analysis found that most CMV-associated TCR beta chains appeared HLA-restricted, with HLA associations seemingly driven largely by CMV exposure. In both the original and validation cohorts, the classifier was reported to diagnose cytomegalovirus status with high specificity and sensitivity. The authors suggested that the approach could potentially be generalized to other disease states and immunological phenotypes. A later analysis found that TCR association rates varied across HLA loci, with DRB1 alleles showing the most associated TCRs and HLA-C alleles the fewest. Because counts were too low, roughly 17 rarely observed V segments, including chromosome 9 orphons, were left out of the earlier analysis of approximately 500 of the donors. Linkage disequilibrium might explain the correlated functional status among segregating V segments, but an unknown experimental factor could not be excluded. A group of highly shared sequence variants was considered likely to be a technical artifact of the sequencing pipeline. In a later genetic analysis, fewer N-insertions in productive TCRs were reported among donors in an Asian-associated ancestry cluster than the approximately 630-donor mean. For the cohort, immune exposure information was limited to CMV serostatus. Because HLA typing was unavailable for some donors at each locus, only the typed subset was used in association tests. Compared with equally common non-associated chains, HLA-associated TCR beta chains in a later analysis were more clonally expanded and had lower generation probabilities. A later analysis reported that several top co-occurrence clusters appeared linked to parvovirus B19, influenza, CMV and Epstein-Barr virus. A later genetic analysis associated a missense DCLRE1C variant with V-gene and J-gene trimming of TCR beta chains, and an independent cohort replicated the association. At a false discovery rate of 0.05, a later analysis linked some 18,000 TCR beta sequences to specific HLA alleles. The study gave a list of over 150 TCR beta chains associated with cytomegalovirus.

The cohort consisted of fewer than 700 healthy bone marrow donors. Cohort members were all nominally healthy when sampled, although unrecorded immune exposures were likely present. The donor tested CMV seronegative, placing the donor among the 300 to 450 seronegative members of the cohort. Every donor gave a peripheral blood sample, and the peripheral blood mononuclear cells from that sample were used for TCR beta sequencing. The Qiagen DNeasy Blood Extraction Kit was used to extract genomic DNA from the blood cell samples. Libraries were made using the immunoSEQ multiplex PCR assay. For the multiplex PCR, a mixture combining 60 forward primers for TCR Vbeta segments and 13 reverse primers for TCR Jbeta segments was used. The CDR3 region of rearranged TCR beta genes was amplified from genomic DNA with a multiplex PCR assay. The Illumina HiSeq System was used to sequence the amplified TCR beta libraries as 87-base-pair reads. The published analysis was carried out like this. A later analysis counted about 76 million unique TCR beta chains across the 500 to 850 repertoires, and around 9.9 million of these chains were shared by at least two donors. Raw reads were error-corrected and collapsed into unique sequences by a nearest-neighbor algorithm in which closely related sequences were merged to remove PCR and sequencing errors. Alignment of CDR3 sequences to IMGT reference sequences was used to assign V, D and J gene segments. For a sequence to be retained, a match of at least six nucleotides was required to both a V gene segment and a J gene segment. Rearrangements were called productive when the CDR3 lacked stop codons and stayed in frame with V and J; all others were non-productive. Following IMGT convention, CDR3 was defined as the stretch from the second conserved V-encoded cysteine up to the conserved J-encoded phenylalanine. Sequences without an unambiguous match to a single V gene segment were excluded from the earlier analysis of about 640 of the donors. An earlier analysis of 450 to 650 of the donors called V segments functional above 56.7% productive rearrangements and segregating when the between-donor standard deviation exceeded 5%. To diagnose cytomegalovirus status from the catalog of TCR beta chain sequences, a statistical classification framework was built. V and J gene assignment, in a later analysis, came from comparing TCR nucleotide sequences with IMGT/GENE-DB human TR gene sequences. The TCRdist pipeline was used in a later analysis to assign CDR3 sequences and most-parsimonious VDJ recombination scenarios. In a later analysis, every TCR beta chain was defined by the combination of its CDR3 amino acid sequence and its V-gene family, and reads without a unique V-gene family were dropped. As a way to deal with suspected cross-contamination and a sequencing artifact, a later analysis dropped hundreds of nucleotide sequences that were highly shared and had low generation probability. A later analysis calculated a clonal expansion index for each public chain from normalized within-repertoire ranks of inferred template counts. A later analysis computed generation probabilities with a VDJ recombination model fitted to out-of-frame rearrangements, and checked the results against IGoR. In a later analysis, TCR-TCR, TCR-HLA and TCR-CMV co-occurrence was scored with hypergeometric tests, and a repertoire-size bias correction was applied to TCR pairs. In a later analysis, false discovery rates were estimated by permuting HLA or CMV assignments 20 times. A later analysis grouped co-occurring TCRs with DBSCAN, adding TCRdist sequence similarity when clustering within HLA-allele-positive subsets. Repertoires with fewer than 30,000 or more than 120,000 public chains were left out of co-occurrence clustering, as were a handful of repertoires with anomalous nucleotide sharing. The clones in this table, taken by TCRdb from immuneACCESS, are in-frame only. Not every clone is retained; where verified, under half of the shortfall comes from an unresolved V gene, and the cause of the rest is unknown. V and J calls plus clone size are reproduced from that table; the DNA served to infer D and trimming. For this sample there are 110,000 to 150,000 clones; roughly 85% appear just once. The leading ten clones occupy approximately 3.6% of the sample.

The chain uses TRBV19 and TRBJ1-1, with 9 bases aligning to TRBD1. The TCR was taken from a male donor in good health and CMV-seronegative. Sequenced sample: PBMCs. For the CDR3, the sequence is CASSTQRHRGLAAFF. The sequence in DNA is TGTGCCAGTAGTACCCAAAGACACAGGGGGCTAGCAGCTTTCTTT.